The rows below give T cell receptor beta chains drawn from one sample of a study of blood T cell repertoires in COVID-19. This table comes from immunoSEQ multiplex PCR, and its TCRdb copy is limited to in-frame clones, with some not included. The repertoire consists of roughly 230,000 clones, with 83% occurring once and the leading ten covering roughly 5.5%. Sequencing was performed on peripheral blood. The receptors here all came from a human donor in a cohort sampled during active COVID-19. CDR3s leave out the opening cysteine and the closing phenylalanine or tryptophan. Each record gives: V gene, J gene, CDR3 protein.

v_gene: TRBV7-9; j_gene: TRBJ1-3; CDR3aa: ASSFDTFSGNTIY
v_gene: TRBV7-9; j_gene: TRBJ2-3; CDR3aa: ASSLATSTDTQY
v_gene: TRBV18; j_gene: TRBJ1-4; CDR3aa: ASSPTGKSNEKLF
v_gene: TRBV24-1; j_gene: TRBJ2-3; CDR3aa: ATSAVAGADTQY
v_gene: TRBV27; j_gene: TRBJ2-1; CDR3aa: ASGQSSYNEQF
v_gene: TRBV19; j_gene: TRBJ2-1; CDR3aa: ASSPRINNEQF
v_gene: TRBV2; j_gene: TRBJ2-4; CDR3aa: ASSERVAGGAKNIQY
v_gene: TRBV4-1; j_gene: TRBJ1-5; CDR3aa: ASSHLMGGNSNQPQH
v_gene: TRBV28; j_gene: TRBJ1-5; CDR3aa: ASSFFSVRSNQPQH
v_gene: TRBV7-3; j_gene: TRBJ1-6; CDR3aa: ASSSGTGASSYNSPLH
v_gene: TRBV19; j_gene: TRBJ1-2; CDR3aa: ASRTQGIHYGYT
v_gene: TRBV3-1/TRBV3-2; j_gene: TRBJ1-5; CDR3aa: ASSFGTGGQQPQH
v_gene: TRBV5-4; j_gene: TRBJ2-3; CDR3aa: ASSLGGRRGGYTDTQY
v_gene: TRBV7-3; j_gene: TRBJ2-1; CDR3aa: ASSPDPAAGTSSNEQF
v_gene: TRBV7-6; j_gene: TRBJ2-1; CDR3aa: ASSLRPAGQGSHEQF
v_gene: TRBV27; j_gene: TRBJ2-6; CDR3aa: ASSPRTGAYSGANVLT
v_gene: TRBV5-6; j_gene: TRBJ2-7; CDR3aa: ASSLGTTSYEQY
v_gene: TRBV3-1/TRBV3-2; j_gene: TRBJ2-5; CDR3aa: ASSQAGGETQY
v_gene: TRBV7-3; j_gene: TRBJ2-5; CDR3aa: ASSLTPSQETQY
v_gene: TRBV5-1; j_gene: TRBJ1-2; CDR3aa: ASSSSASYGYT
v_gene: TRBV5-5; j_gene: TRBJ2-7; CDR3aa: ASSLVVGGKYEQY
v_gene: TRBV10-1; j_gene: TRBJ2-1; CDR3aa: ASSERGGVRF
v_gene: TRBV6-1; j_gene: TRBJ1-6; CDR3aa: ASSEGHDSPLH
v_gene: TRBV28; j_gene: TRBJ1-4; CDR3aa: ASSPKPSGKLF
v_gene: TRBV3-1/TRBV3-2; j_gene: TRBJ1-2; CDR3aa: ASSQDRPGWSYGYT
v_gene: TRBV5-4; j_gene: TRBJ1-1; CDR3aa: ASSLDGRVNTEAF
v_gene: TRBV5-4; j_gene: TRBJ1-5; CDR3aa: ASSQEGQGGNQPQH
v_gene: TRBV24-1; j_gene: TRBJ2-3; CDR3aa: ATSDLKQGQKPDTQY
v_gene: TRBV6-6; j_gene: TRBJ2-7; CDR3aa: ASSPPGGRSSYEQY
v_gene: TRBV28; j_gene: TRBJ2-7; CDR3aa: ASSFPPSGAGGPKNEQY
v_gene: TRBV29-1; j_gene: TRBJ2-3; CDR3aa: SVREGRTDTQY